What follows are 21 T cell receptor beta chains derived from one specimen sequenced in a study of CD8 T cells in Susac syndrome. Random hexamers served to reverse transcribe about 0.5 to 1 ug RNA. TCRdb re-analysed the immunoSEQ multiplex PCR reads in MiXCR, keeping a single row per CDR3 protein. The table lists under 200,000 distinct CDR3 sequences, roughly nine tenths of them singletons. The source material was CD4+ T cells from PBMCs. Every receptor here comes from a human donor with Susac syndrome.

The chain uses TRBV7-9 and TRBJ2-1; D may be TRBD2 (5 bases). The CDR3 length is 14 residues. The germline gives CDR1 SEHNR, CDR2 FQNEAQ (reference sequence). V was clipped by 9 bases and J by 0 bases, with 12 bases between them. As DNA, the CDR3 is TGTGCCAGGTCCGGGGATAGCTCCTACAATGAGCAGTTCTTC. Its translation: CARSGDSSYNEQFF. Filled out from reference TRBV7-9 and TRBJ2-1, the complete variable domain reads DTGVSQNPRHKITKRGQNVTFRCDPISEHNRLYWYRQTLGQGPEFLTYFQNEAQLEKSRLLSDRFSAERPKGSFSTLEIQRTEQGDSAMYLCARSGDSSYNEQFFGPGTRLTVL.

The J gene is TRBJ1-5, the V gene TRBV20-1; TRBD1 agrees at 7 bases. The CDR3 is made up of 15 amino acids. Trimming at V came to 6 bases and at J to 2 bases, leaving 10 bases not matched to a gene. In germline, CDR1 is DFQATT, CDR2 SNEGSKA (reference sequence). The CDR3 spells CSAPIRQGGNQPQHF. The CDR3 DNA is TGCAGTGCACCGATCAGACAGGGAGGCAATCAGCCCCAGCATTTT.

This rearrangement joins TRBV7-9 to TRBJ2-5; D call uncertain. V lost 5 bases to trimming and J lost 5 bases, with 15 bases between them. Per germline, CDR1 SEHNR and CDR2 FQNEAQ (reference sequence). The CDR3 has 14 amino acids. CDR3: CASSQTTGMETQYF. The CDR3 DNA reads TGTGCCAGCAGCCAGACGACCGGAATGGAGACCCAGTACTTC.

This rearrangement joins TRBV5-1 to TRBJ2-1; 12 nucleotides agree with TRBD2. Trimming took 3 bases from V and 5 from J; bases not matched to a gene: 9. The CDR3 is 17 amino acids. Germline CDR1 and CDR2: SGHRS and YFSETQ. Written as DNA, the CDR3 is TGCGCCAGCAGCTCTTCTTCCTCTAGCGGGGGGGACAATGAGCAGTTCTTC. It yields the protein CASSSSSSSGGDNEQFF. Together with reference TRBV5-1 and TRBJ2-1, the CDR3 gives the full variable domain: KAGVTQTPRYLIKTRGQQVTLSCSPISGHRSVSWYQQTPGQGLQFLFEYFSETQRNKGNFPGRFSGRQFSNSRSEMNVSTLELGDSALYLCASSSSSSSGGDNEQFFGPGTRLTVL.

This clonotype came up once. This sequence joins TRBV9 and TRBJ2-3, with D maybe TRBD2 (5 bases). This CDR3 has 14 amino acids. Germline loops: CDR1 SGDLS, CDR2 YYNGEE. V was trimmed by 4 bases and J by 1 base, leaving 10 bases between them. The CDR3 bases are TGTGCCAGCAGCCAGACTATTCGCACAGATACGCAGTATTTT. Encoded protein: CASSQTIRTDTQYF. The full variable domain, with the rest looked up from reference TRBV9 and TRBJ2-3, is DSGVTQTPKHLITATGQRVTLRCSPRSGDLSVYWYQQSLDQGLQFLIQYYNGEERAKGNILERFSAQQFPDLHSELNLSSLELGDSALYFCASSQTIRTDTQYFGPGTRLTVL.

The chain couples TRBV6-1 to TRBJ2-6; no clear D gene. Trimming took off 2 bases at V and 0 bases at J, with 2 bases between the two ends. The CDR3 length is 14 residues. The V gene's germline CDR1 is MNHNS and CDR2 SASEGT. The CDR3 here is CASSEHSGANVLTF. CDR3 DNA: TGTGCCAGCAGTGAACACTCTGGGGCCAACGTCCTGACTTTC.

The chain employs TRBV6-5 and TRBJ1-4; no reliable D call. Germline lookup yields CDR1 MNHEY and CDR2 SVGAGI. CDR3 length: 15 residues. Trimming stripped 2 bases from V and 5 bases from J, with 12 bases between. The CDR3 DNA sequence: TGTGCCAGCAGTTACGTCAGGAACGGGAATGAAAAACTGTTTTTT. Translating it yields CASSYVRNGNEKLFF.

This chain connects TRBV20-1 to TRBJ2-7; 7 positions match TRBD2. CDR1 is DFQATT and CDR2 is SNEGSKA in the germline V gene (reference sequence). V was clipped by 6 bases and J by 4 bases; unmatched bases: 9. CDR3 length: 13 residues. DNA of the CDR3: TGCAGTGCCTGGGGGGGACCTCTATACGAGCAGTACTTC. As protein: CSAWGGPLYEQYF.

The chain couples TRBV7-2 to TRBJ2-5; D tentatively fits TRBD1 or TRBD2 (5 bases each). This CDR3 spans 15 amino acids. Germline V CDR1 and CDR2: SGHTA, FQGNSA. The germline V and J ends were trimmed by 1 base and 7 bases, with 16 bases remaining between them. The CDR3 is CASSLVGDPKGTQYF. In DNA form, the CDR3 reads TGTGCCAGCAGCTTAGTAGGGGACCCAAAGGGGACCCAGTACTTC.

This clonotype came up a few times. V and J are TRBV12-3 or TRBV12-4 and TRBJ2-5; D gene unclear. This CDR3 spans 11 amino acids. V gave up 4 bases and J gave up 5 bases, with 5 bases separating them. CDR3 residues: CASSSKETQYF. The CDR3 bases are TGTGCCAGCAGTTCCAAGGAGACCCAGTACTTC.

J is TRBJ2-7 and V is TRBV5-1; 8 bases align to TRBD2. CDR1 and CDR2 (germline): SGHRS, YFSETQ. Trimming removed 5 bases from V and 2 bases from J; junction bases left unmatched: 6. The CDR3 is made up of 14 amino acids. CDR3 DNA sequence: TGCGCCAGCAGACCCCCGGGAGGGCCCTACGAGCAGTACTTC. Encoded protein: CASRPPGGPYEQYF.

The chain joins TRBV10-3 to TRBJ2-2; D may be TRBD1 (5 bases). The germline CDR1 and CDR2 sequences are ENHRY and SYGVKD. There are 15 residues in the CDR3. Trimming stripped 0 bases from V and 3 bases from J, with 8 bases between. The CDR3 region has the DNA TGTGCCATCAGTGAGTCGCAGGGTTACACCGGGGAGCTGTTTTTT. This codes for CAISESQGYTGELFF.

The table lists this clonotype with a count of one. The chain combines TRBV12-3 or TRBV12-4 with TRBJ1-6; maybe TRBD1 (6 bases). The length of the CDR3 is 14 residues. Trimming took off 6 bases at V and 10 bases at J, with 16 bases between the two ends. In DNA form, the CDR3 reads TGTGCCAGCAGACTTCAGGGGAAGGAATCACCCCTCCACTTT. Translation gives CASRLQGKESPLHF.

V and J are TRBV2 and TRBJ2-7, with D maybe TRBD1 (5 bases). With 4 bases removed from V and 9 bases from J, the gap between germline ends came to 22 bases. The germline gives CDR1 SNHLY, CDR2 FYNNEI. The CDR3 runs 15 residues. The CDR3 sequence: CASSASGYQDSMQYF. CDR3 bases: TGTGCCAGCAGTGCGTCAGGGTATCAAGATAGCATGCAGTACTTC. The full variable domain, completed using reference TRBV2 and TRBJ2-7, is EPEVTQTPSHQVTQMGQEVILRCVPISNHLYFYWYRQILGQKVEFLVSFYNNEISEKSEIFDDQFSVERPDGSNFTLKIRSTKLEDSAMYFCASSASGYQDSMQYFGPGTRLTVT.

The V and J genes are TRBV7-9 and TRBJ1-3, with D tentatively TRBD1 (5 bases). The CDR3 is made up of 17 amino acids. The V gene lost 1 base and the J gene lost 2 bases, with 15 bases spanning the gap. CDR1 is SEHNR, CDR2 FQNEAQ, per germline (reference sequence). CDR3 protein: CASSLEAGRGAGNTIYF. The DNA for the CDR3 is TGTGCCAGCAGCTTAGAGGCGGGAAGGGGTGCTGGAAACACCATATATTTT. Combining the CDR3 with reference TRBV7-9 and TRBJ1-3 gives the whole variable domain DTGVSQNPRHKITKRGQNVTFRCDPISEHNRLYWYRQTLGQGPEFLTYFQNEAQLEKSRLLSDRFSAERPKGSFSTLEIQRTEQGDSAMYLCASSLEAGRGAGNTIYFGEGSWLTVV.

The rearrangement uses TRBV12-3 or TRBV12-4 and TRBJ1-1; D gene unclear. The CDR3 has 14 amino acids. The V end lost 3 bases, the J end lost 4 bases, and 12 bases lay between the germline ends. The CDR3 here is CASSFQARSTEAFF. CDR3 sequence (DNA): TGTGCCAGCAGTTTCCAGGCCCGGTCCACTGAAGCTTTCTTT.

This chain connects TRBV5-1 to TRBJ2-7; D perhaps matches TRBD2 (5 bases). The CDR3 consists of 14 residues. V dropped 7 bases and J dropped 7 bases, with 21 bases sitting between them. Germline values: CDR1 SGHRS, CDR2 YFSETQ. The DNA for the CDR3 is TGCGCCAGCTATCATGCCGGACTGCCCATGGAGCAGTACTTC. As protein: CASYHAGLPMEQYF.

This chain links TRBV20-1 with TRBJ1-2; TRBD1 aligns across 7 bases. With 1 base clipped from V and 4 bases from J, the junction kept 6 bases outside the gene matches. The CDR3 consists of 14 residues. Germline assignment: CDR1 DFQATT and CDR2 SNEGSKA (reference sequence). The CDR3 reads CSARGTGQSYGYTF. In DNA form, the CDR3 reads TGCAGTGCTAGAGGGACGGGACAGAGCTATGGCTACACCTTC.

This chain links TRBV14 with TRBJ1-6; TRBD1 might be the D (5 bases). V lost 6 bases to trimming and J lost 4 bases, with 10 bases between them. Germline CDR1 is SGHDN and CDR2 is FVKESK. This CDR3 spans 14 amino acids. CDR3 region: CASRTDSYNSPLHF. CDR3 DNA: TGTGCCAGCAGGACAGACTCGTATAATTCACCCCTCCACTTT.

The CDR3 bases are TGTGCCAGCAGCTCAGGTCCGAGTGAGCAGTTCTTC. Amino acid sequence: CASSSGPSEQFF. The V and J genes are TRBV3-1 and TRBJ2-1; no definite D call. Germline CDR1 and CDR2: LGHDT and YNNKEL (reference sequence). V gave up 5 bases and J gave up 9 bases, with 11 bases separating them. This CDR3 contains 12 residues.

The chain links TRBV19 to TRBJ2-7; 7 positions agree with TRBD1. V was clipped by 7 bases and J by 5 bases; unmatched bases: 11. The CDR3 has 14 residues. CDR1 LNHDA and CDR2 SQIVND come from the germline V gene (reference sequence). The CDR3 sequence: CASKETGNPHEQYF. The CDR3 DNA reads TGTGCCAGTAAAGAGACAGGGAATCCCCACGAGCAGTACTTC.